One and the same sample provided the 23 T cell receptor beta chains below, sequenced in a study of T cells in Graves' hyperthyroidism and ophthalmopathy. RNA transcripts provided the source from which TCR beta CDR3 regions were amplified. The HTBI primer set was used in a first-round RT-PCR of the TCR CDR3. A single record per CDR3 protein comes from TCRdb applying MiXCR to the multiplex PCR reads. Of about half a million distinct CDR3 sequences in the sample, roughly 24% are singletons; the top ten hold approximately 10%. The material sequenced was blood. These receptors were obtained from a woman in her twenties or thirties with Graves' ophthalmopathy.

This clonotype occurred many times. The J gene is TRBJ1-1, the V gene TRBV3-1; 7 positions agree with TRBD1. The CDR3 consists of 14 residues. CDR1 LGHDT and CDR2 YNNKEL come from the germline V gene (reference sequence). V shed 1 base and J 5 bases; nucleotides not matched to a gene: 4. The CDR3 here is CASSQGGRGTEAFF. The CDR3 bases are TGTGCCAGCAGCCAAGGAGGCAGGGGGACTGAAGCTTTCTTT.

This clonotype was recorded at least ten times. V usage is TRBV6-1 and J usage is TRBJ1-3, with 11 positions matching TRBD1. This CDR3 region has 16 residues. Trimming at V came to 6 bases and at J to 0 bases, leaving 4 bases not matched to a gene. Germline values: CDR1 MNHNS, CDR2 SASEGT. The CDR3: CASRSGTGGSGNTIYF. CDR3 bases: TGTGCCAGCAGGTCCGGGACAGGGGGCTCTGGAAACACCATATATTTT.

The sample holds many counts of this clonotype. This chain connects TRBV9 to TRBJ1-2; D is undetermined. Trimming removed 4 bases at V and 2 bases at J, with 15 bases between. CDR1 SGDLS and CDR2 YYNGEE come from the germline V gene. There are 15 residues in the CDR3. As DNA, the CDR3 is TGTGCCAGCAGCCCCCCGGAAGTCCCCAACTATGGCTACACCTTC. It specifies CASSPPEVPNYGYTF.

The rearrangement uses TRBV6-2 or TRBV6-3 and TRBJ1-2; TRBD1 matches 7 bases. From germline, CDR1 is MNHEY and CDR2 SVGEGT. V lost 2 bases, J lost 3 bases, and 6 bases stayed unmatched. The CDR3 length is 15 residues. The CDR3 DNA follows: TGTGCCAGCAGTTACATGACAGGGAACCACTATGGCTACACCTTC. Amino acids: CASSYMTGNHYGYTF.

Comments on this clonotype: Given a much more abundant clone one base away, this may be a read error. V usage is TRBV5-1 and J usage is TRBJ1-1; D is possibly TRBD1 (5 bases). Germline CDR1 SGHRS, CDR2 YFSETQ. This CDR3 contains 14 residues. CDR3 sequence: CASSTGLENTEACF. The DNA for the CDR3 is TGCGCCAGCAGCACGGGACTAGAGAACACTGAAGCTTGCTTT.

This clonotype was counted at least ten times. V usage is TRBV2 and J usage is TRBJ1-3; D remains unclear. The CDR3 covers 15 residues. CDR1 SNHLY and CDR2 FYNNEI come from the germline V gene. V shed 4 bases and J shed 0 bases, with 10 bases lying between them. CDR3 in amino acids: CASSGVPGSGNTIYF. The DNA of the CDR3 is TGTGCCAGCAGTGGGGTCCCAGGCTCTGGAAACACCATATATTTT.

This clonotype was found many times. The CDR3 region is CASSLGGQGYTGELFF. CDR3 nucleotides: TGTGCCAGCAGTTTAGGGGGACAGGGATACACCGGGGAGCTGTTTTTT. The rearrangement links TRBV28 to TRBJ2-2; TRBD1 matches 9 bases. Germline CDR1 and CDR2: MDHEN and SYDVKM. This CDR3 is built from 16 residues. After removal of 2 bases from V and 3 bases from J, the junction contained 4 bases not matched to a gene.

A note on this clonotype: The junction departs from germline at one end; a sequencing error may be responsible. The J gene is TRBJ2-6, the V gene TRBV7-2; D may correspond to TRBD1 or TRBD2 (5 bases each). Germline CDR1 reads SGHTA; CDR2 reads FQGNSA. This CDR3 contains 8 residues. The CDR3 region is CASSFGTW. CDR3 in DNA: TGTGCCAGCAGCTTTGGGACCTGG.

The table lists this clonotype with many counts. The chain has TRBV2 and TRBJ2-2, with D unclear. The CDR3 is 14 residues long. Per the germline V gene, CDR1 is SNHLY and CDR2 is FYNNEI. Trimming shortened V by 1 base and J by 5 bases, and 8 bases separated the two germline ends. CDR3 coding DNA: TGTGCCAGCAGTGAAGAATGGGTAACCGGGGAGCTGTTTTTT. It translates to CASSEEWVTGELFF.

This clonotype has a count of ten or more. This chain connects TRBV10-3 to TRBJ2-7; D possibly uses TRBD1 or TRBD2 (5 bases each). CDR1 and CDR2 from the germline V gene are ENHRY and SYGVKD. The CDR3 spans 14 residues. Between the trimmed V and J ends, which lost 4 bases and 1 base, there was a span of 11 bases. The CDR3 nucleotides are TGTGCCATCAGTGCAGGGAGTAGGTCCTACGAGCAGTACTTC. Translating gives CAISAGSRSYEQYF.

This clonotype was seen repeatedly, ten times or more. The CDR3 loop reads CASQRDRAYEQYF. For the CDR3, the DNA is TGCGCCAGTCAAAGGGACCGAGCCTACGAGCAGTACTTC. This chain joins TRBV5-1 and TRBJ2-7; D is possibly TRBD1 or TRBD2 (5 bases each). V was clipped by 8 bases and J by 2 bases, with 14 bases between them. CDR1 is SGHRS and CDR2 is YFSETQ in the germline V gene. This CDR3 spans 13 amino acids.

This clonotype was counted at least ten times. The J gene is TRBJ1-2, the V gene TRBV18, with TRBD1 identical over 8 bases. CDR3 size: 15 residues. Looked up from germline, CDR1 is KGHSH and CDR2 is LQKENI. Germline trimming cut 3 bases from V and 4 bases from J; bases unmatched to any gene: 7. CDR3 loop: CASSPGQADTYGYTF. The CDR3, as DNA: TGTGCCAGCTCACCGGGACAGGCGGATACCTATGGCTACACCTTC.

This clonotype was seen at least ten times. The chain combines TRBV6-1 with TRBJ2-2; the D is unclear. The CDR3 has 15 amino acids. Germline CDR1 is MNHNS and CDR2 is SASEGT. Trimming pared 2 bases from V and 2 bases from J, leaving 9 bases between. The CDR3 protein is CASSERGSNTGELFF. The CDR3 coding sequence is TGTGCCAGCAGTGAAAGAGGCAGTAACACCGGGGAGCTGTTTTTT.

This clonotype was recorded once. This sequence joins TRBV30 and TRBJ1-5, with 7 bases lining up with TRBD1. This CDR3 spans 15 amino acids. V trimming: 0 bases; J trimming: 5 bases; junction bases outside the gene matches: 7. Per the germline V gene, CDR1 is GTSNPN and CDR2 is SVGIG (reference sequence). CDR3 DNA sequence: TGTGCCTGGAGTGTACAAGGGGGCGAGCATCAGCCCCAGCATTTT. Translating gives CAWSVQGGEHQPQHF.

Of note for this clonotype: An end of the junction differs from the germline gene, which may be a read error. The chain links TRBV5-1 to TRBJ1-1, with 7 bases lining up with TRBD1. This CDR3 is built from 13 residues. CDR1 is SGHRS and CDR2 is YFSETQ in the germline V gene. CDR3 amino acids: CASSQGGNTEAVF. DNA of the CDR3: TGCGCCAGCAGCCAGGGGGGTAACACTGAAGCTGTCTTT.

There are a few counts of this clonotype. The chain combines TRBV12-3 or TRBV12-4 with TRBJ2-5; 10 bases align to TRBD2. The V gene end was trimmed by 4 bases and the J gene end by 2 bases; junction bases not matched to a gene: 7. The CDR3 contains 16 residues. CDR3 amino acids: CASSSILAGPQETQYF. CDR3 nucleotide sequence: TGTGCCAGCAGTTCAATACTAGCGGGGCCGCAAGAGACCCAGTACTTC.

The chain has TRBV11-1 and TRBJ1-2, with TRBD1 as a possible D gene (6 bases). The CDR3 contains 16 residues. V was pared by 3 bases and J by 0 bases, with 14 bases between. Germline V gives CDR1 SGHAT, CDR2 FQDESV (reference sequence). In DNA, the CDR3 is TGTGCCAGCAGCTTCGGAACGGGACAATCTAACTATGGCTACACCTTC. This gives the protein CASSFGTGQSNYGYTF.

This clonotype was found many times. The chain uses TRBV24-1 and TRBJ2-5, with D possibly matching TRBD2 (5 bases). The CDR3 is made up of 16 amino acids. V gave up 5 bases and J gave up 3 bases, with 18 bases separating them. Germline V gene data show CDR1 as KGHDR and CDR2 as SFDVKD. The CDR3 loop is CATSGQRGLAEETQYF. The CDR3 DNA reads TGTGCCACCAGTGGGCAAAGAGGGTTGGCGGAAGAGACCCAGTACTTC.

J is TRBJ2-5 and V is TRBV10-3, with TRBD1 matching 11 bases. The trim removed 6 bases at V and 2 bases at J, leaving 5 bases unmatched. The germline gives CDR1 ENHRY, CDR2 SYGVKD. The CDR3 runs to 15 residues. Here the CDR3 reads CAIRGQGVPQETQYF. The CDR3 DNA reads TGTGCCATCAGGGGACAGGGGGTCCCTCAAGAGACCCAGTACTTC.

This clonotype has a count of ten or more. The chain carries TRBV12-3 or TRBV12-4 and TRBJ2-5; D is unclear. Deletions cut 5 bases from V and 2 bases from J, with 12 bases between. The CDR3 sequence is 14 residues long. Here the CDR3 reads CASSPQDGQETQYF. Written as DNA, the CDR3 is TGTGCCAGCAGTCCTCAAGACGGACAAGAGACCCAGTACTTC.

The chain carries TRBV6-2 or TRBV6-3 and TRBJ1-1, with D hard to call. Trimming pared 2 bases from V and 1 base from J, leaving 8 bases between. The CDR3 has 14 amino acids. Per the germline V gene, CDR1 is MNHEY and CDR2 is SVGEGT. CDR3 amino acids: CASSYVSKNTEAFF. Here the CDR3 DNA reads TGTGCCAGCAGTTACGTCAGTAAGAACACTGAAGCTTTCTTT.

This clonotype was counted ten times or more. The rearrangement joins TRBV20-1 to TRBJ2-5, with 11 bases identical to TRBD1. The CDR3 totals 13 residues. With 5 bases clipped from V and 5 bases from J, the junction kept 4 bases outside the gene matches. CDR1 and CDR2 from the germline V gene are DFQATT and SNEGSKA (reference sequence). The CDR3 loop is CSAGTGGMETQYF. The DNA for the CDR3 is TGCAGTGCTGGGACAGGGGGTATGGAGACCCAGTACTTC.

This clonotype was detected many times. The J gene is TRBJ1-1, the V gene TRBV20-1, with D possibly matching TRBD1 (6 bases). The CDR3 runs 14 residues. The germline V and J ends were trimmed by 6 bases and 0 bases, with 14 bases remaining between them. Germline CDR1 DFQATT, CDR2 SNEGSKA (reference sequence). The CDR3 reads CSAPSTGLNTEAFF. The CDR3, as DNA: TGCAGTGCCCCCTCGACAGGACTGAACACTGAAGCTTTCTTT.